These 23 T cell receptor beta chains were all obtained from the same sample, sequenced in a study of cytomegalovirus exposure and HLA in healthy donors. Amplification used 60 Vbeta primers and 13 Jbeta primers. Produced via immunoSEQ multiplex PCR; TCRdb's table is partial and in-frame only. This repertoire shows about 140,000 clones, around 80% found once; its top ten account for under 7.5%. Sequencing was done on a sample of PBMCs. Every receptor here comes from a man in his forties or fifties in good health and CMV-seropositive.

This clone was seen a few times. The rearrangement joins TRBV5-6 to TRBJ2-5; the D is unclear. Germline loops: CDR1 SGHDT, CDR2 YYEEEE. CDR3 length: 14 amino acids. V lost 1 base and J 1 base, leaving 8 bases between the germline ends. The CDR3 spells CASSLRRFQETQYF. The CDR3 DNA follows: TGTGCCAGCAGCTTGAGGCGGTTCCAAGAGACCCAGTACTTC.

This chain connects TRBV5-1 to TRBJ2-3; weak D call: TRBD2 (5 bases). Trimming cost V 0 bases and J 0 bases, with 11 bases left between them. From germline, CDR1 is SGHRS and CDR2 YFSETQ. The CDR3 is made up of 16 amino acids. Written as DNA, the CDR3 is TGCGCCAGCAGCTTGGAGTACGCGGGCAGCACAGATACGCAGTATTTT. Its translation: CASSLEYAGSTDTQYF.

The chain recombines TRBV5-1 with TRBJ2-7, with 7 bases matching TRBD2. Per germline, CDR1 SGHRS and CDR2 YFSETQ. The V segment lost 0 bases and the J segment 2 bases; nucleotides outside the gene matches: 5. The CDR3 loop spans 15 amino acids. CDR3 in amino acids: CASSLAGGRAYEQYF. In DNA form, the CDR3 reads TGCGCCAGCAGCTTGGCGGGAGGCCGCGCCTACGAGCAGTACTTC.

This chain links TRBV19 with TRBJ1-5; D uncertain. The CDR3 runs 16 residues. Trimming took off 1 base at V and 1 base at J, with 11 bases between the two ends. Germline CDR1 reads LNHDA; CDR2 reads SQIVND (reference sequence). CDR3 region: CASSIGAPQSNQPQHF. The DNA of the CDR3 is TGTGCCAGTAGTATAGGCGCCCCACAGAGCAATCAGCCCCAGCATTTT.

The rearrangement links TRBV4-2 to TRBJ1-6; 9 bases are shared with TRBD1. The CDR3 runs to 18 residues. V was clipped by 4 bases and J by 7 bases; unmatched bases: 14. Germline V gives CDR1 LGHNA, CDR2 YNFKEQ. The CDR3 spells CASSLKLGTGMENSPLHF. The CDR3 bases are TGTGCCAGCAGCCTAAAATTGGGGACAGGGATGGAGAATTCACCCCTCCACTTT.

This clone was seen a single time. The chain employs TRBV29-1 and TRBJ1-2; D remains ambiguous. The V end lost 6 bases, the J end lost 1 base, and 15 bases lay between the germline ends. This CDR3 spans 14 amino acids. Germline V CDR1 and CDR2: SQVTM, ANQGSEA. The CDR3 sequence is CSVPSKTFNYGYTF. DNA for the CDR3: TGCAGCGTCCCATCGAAAACATTTAACTATGGCTACACCTTC.

The rearrangement joins TRBV6-5 to TRBJ2-5; 7 positions match TRBD2. Germline CDR1 is MNHEY and CDR2 is SVGAGI. CDR3 length: 16 amino acids. V gave up 0 bases and J gave up 1 base; unmatched junction bases: 5. Here the CDR3 reads CASSYSAGEVQETQYF. CDR3 in DNA: TGTGCCAGCAGTTACTCCGCGGGAGAAGTCCAAGAGACCCAGTACTTC.

The rearrangement links TRBV30 to TRBJ2-3; tentative D call: TRBD2 (6 bases). The CDR3 extends over 18 amino acids. The germline V and J ends were trimmed by 2 bases and 2 bases, with 23 bases remaining between them. Germline V gives CDR1 GTSNPN, CDR2 SVGIG (reference sequence). CDR3 protein: CAWSFLGRARTNTDTQYF. CDR3 DNA: TGTGCCTGGAGTTTCCTGGGGCGGGCCCGGACTAACACAGATACGCAGTATTTT.

The chain uses TRBV28 and TRBJ1-2, with D perhaps TRBD1 (6 bases). Germline V gene lookup returns CDR1 MDHEN and CDR2 SYDVKM. The CDR3 sequence is 12 residues long. The germline V and J ends were trimmed by 6 bases and 5 bases, with 10 bases remaining between them. In nucleotides, the CDR3 is TGTGCCAGCAGCCTTCAGGGGTATGGCTACACCTTC. Translating gives CASSLQGYGYTF.

This chain connects TRBV2 to TRBJ1-2; D possibly corresponds to TRBD1 (6 bases). The V gene lost 7 bases and the J gene lost 5 bases, with 11 bases spanning the gap. The CDR3 runs 12 residues. Per the germline V gene, CDR1 is SNHLY and CDR2 is FYNNEI. The CDR3: CASNGQRYGYTF. DNA of the CDR3: TGTGCCAGCAACGGACAGCGTTATGGCTACACCTTC. The whole variable domain, filled in from reference TRBV2 and TRBJ1-2, reads EPEVTQTPSHQVTQMGQEVILRCVPISNHLYFYWYRQILGQKVEFLVSFYNNEISEKSEIFDDQFSVERPDGSNFTLKIRSTKLEDSAMYFCASNGQRYGYTFGSGTRLTVV.

The chain couples TRBV2 to TRBJ2-4; 7 positions agree with TRBD1. From germline, CDR1 is SNHLY and CDR2 FYNNEI. The CDR3 is made up of 14 amino acids. V was pared by 1 base and J by 8 bases, with 5 bases of the junction left unmatched. The CDR3 sequence: CASSEGGQRDIQYF. In DNA form, the CDR3 reads TGTGCCAGCAGTGAAGGGGGACAGAGGGACATTCAGTACTTC.

This chain connects TRBV6-1 to TRBJ1-5; 10 bases map to TRBD1. With 4 bases clipped from V and 6 bases from J, the junction kept 6 bases outside the gene matches. This CDR3 contains 15 residues. Germline values: CDR1 MNHNS, CDR2 SASEGT. CDR3 sequence: CASSGRDRGFQPQHF. CDR3 DNA: TGTGCCAGCAGTGGGAGGGACAGGGGTTTTCAGCCCCAGCATTTT.

The V and J genes are TRBV9 and TRBJ2-5, with 11 bases that match TRBD2. V lost 4 bases, J lost 2 bases, and 13 bases stayed unmatched. Germline CDR1 SGDLS, CDR2 YYNGEE. The CDR3 totals 18 residues. The CDR3 loop is CASSRGRLAGGYQETQYF. In DNA, the CDR3 is TGTGCCAGCAGCCGAGGGCGGCTAGCGGGGGGTTATCAAGAGACCCAGTACTTC.

The chain joins TRBV5-1 to TRBJ1-4; D is perhaps TRBD1 (6 bases). This CDR3 comprises 13 residues. Trimming pared 0 bases from V and 9 bases from J, leaving 9 bases between. The germline gives CDR1 SGHRS, CDR2 YFSETQ. CDR3 protein: CASSLDTGKKLFF. The CDR3 DNA reads TGCGCCAGCAGCTTGGACACAGGGAAAAAACTGTTTTTT.

The CDR3 DNA reads as TGTGCCAGCAGCTTAGGGCAGGGGTTCGATGAGCAGTTCTTC. Its protein is CASSLGQGFDEQFF. V gene TRBV7-9 combines with J gene TRBJ2-1, with TRBD1 as a possible D gene (6 bases). This CDR3 has 14 amino acids. Per the germline V gene, CDR1 is SEHNR and CDR2 is FQNEAQ (reference sequence). Trimming took 1 base from V and 8 from J, leaving 12 bases between them.

In nucleotides, the CDR3 is TGCAGCGTTGAAGTAGCGGGAGGAGATACGCAGTATTTT. It encodes CSVEVAGGDTQYF. The J gene is TRBJ2-3, the V gene TRBV29-1; 10 nucleotides match TRBD2. Germline loops: CDR1 SQVTM, CDR2 ANQGSEA. CDR3 length equals 13 residues. V shed 1 base, J shed 5 bases, and the junction held 0 bases outside the gene matches.

CDR3 loop: CASSPMIGMNTEAFF. For the CDR3, the DNA is TGTGCCAGCAGCCCGATGATCGGGATGAACACTGAAGCTTTCTTT. This chain connects TRBV7-2 to TRBJ1-1; no firm D call. CDR1 and CDR2 (germline): SGHTA, FQGNSA. V was pared by 5 bases and J by 0 bases, with 13 bases between. This CDR3 comprises 15 residues. The full variable domain, its missing parts supplied by reference TRBV7-2 and TRBJ1-1, is GAGVSQSPSNKVTEKGKDVELRCDPISGHTALYWYRQSLGQGLEFLIYFQGNSAPDKSGLPSDRFSAERTGGSVSTLTIQRTQQEDSAVYLCASSPMIGMNTEAFFGQGTRLTVV.

This chain links TRBV9 with TRBJ2-2; 7 positions match TRBD2. The CDR3 contains 16 residues. Per germline, CDR1 SGDLS and CDR2 YYNGEE. After removal of 0 bases from V and 3 bases from J, the junction contained 5 bases not matched to a gene. CDR3 DNA: TGTGCCAGCAGCGTAGGAGCGGGGCCGGACACCGGGGAGCTGTTTTTT. It translates to CASSVGAGPDTGELFF.

A single count supports this clone. The V gene is TRBV7-2, the J gene TRBJ2-7, with a weak D call TRBD1 (5 bases). The V end was cut by 1 base, the J end by 3 bases, with 13 bases between. From germline, CDR1 is SGHTA and CDR2 FQGNSA. This CDR3 has 15 amino acids. The CDR3 DNA reads as TGTGCCAGCAGCTTAGGGGGTCAGGGTTTCTACGAGCAGTACTTC. Translating gives CASSLGGQGFYEQYF.

V and J are TRBV5-6 and TRBJ2-5; 10 positions match TRBD1. The DNA end is a closer match to TRBJ2-7, so the J assignment may be wrong. Germline V gives CDR1 SGHDT, CDR2 YYEEEE. This CDR3 spans 17 amino acids. This CDR3 is CASSKRRTGGGGYEQYF. The CDR3 DNA sequence: TGTGCCAGCAGCAAACGGAGGACAGGGGGGGGTGGATACGAGCAGTACTTC.

This clone was counted a single time. The CDR3 loop is CASSPGLQNNEQFF. CDR3 bases: TGTGCCAGCAGTCCGGGACTACAAAACAATGAGCAGTTCTTC. The V and J genes are TRBV2 and TRBJ2-1; 7 positions agree with TRBD2. CDR3 length: 14 amino acids. Germline V gives CDR1 SNHLY, CDR2 FYNNEI. V lost 5 bases, J lost 5 bases, and 6 bases stayed unmatched. The whole variable domain, filled in from reference TRBV2 and TRBJ2-1, reads EPEVTQTPSHQVTQMGQEVILRCVPISNHLYFYWYRQILGQKVEFLVSFYNNEISEKSEIFDDQFSVERPDGSNFTLKIRSTKLEDSAMYFCASSPGLQNNEQFFGPGTRLTVL.

V gene TRBV9 combines with J gene TRBJ2-2; tentative D call: TRBD2 (5 bases). The CDR3 length is 16 residues. V was cut by 0 bases and J by 4 bases, with 13 bases left in between. Germline V gives CDR1 SGDLS, CDR2 YYNGEE. The CDR3 region has the DNA TGTGCCAGCAGCGTAGGGGTAGCGCGGGTCACCGGGGAGCTGTTTTTT. It specifies CASSVGVARVTGELFF.

The chain joins TRBV5-1 to TRBJ1-1; no definite D call. CDR3 length: 16 residues. Germline CDR1 SGHRS, CDR2 YFSETQ. Trimming took off 4 bases at V and 0 bases at J, with 16 bases between the two ends. The CDR3 protein is CASSLDFRTLNTEAFF. The CDR3 DNA follows: TGCGCCAGCAGCCTCGATTTTCGGACTCTGAACACTGAAGCTTTCTTT. Complete variable domain (other parts from reference TRBV5-1 and TRBJ1-1): KAGVTQTPRYLIKTRGQQVTLSCSPISGHRSVSWYQQTPGQGLQFLFEYFSETQRNKGNFPGRFSGRQFSNSRSEMNVSTLELGDSALYLCASSLDFRTLNTEAFFGQGTRLTVV.